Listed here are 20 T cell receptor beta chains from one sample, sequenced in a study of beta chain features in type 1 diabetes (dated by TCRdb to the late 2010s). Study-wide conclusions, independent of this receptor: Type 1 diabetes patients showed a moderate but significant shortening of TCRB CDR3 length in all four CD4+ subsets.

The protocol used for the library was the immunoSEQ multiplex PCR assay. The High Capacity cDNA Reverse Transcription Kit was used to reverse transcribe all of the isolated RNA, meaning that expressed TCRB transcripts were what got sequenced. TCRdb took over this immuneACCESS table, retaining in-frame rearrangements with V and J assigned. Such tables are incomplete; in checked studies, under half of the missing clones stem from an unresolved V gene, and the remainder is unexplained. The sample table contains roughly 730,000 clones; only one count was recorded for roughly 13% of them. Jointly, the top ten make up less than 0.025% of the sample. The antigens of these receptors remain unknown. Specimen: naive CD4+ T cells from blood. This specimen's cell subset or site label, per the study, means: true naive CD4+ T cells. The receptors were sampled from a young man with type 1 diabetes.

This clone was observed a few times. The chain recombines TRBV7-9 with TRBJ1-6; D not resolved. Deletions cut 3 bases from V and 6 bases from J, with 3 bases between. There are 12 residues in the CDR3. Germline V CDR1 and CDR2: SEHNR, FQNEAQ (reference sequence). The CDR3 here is CASSFTNSPLHF. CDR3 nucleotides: TGTGCCAGCAGCTTCACTAATTCACCCCTCCACTTT.

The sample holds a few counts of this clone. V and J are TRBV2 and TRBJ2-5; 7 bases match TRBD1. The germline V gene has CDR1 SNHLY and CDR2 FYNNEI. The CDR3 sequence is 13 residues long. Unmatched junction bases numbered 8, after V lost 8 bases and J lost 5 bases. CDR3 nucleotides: TGTGCCAGCGCCTGGGACAGCCAGGAGACCCAGTACTTC. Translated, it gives CASAWDSQETQYF.

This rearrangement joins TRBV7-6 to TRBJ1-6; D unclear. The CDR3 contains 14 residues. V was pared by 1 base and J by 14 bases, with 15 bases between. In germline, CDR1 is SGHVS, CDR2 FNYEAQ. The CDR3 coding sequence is TGTGCCAGCAGCTTAGTGGTGGGCGCGTCGGCCCTCCACTTT. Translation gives CASSLVVGASALHF.

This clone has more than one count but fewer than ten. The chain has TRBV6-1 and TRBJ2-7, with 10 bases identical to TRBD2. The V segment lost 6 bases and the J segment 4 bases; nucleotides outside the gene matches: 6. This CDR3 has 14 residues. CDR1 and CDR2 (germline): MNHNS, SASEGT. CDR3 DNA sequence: TGTGCCAGCAGATCAGCGGGGGGGCCTTACGAGCAGTACTTC. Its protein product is CASRSAGGPYEQYF.

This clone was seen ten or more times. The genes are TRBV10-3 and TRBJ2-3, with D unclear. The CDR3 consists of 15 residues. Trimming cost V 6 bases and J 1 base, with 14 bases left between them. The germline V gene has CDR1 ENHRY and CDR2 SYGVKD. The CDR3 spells CAISTAAPGTDTQYF. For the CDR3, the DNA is TGTGCCATCAGCACAGCTGCCCCTGGCACAGATACGCAGTATTTT.

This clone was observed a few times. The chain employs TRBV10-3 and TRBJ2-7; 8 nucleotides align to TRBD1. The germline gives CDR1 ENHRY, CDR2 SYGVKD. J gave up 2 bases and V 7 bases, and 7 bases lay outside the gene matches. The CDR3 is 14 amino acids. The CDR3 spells CAITSGQGPYEQYF. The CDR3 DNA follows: TGTGCCATCACGTCAGGACAGGGCCCCTACGAGCAGTACTTC.

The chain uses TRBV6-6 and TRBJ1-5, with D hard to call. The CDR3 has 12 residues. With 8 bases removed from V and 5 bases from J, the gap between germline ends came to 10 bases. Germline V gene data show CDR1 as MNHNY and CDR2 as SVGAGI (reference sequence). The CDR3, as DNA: TGTGCCAGCGCAGGAGGTGATCAGCCCCAGCATTTT. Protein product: CASAGGDQPQHF.

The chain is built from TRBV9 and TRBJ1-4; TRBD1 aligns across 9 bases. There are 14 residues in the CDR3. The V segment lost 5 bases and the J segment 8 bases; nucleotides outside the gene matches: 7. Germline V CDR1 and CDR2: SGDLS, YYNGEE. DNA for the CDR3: TGTGCCAGCAGTTCACAGGGGGCTCGCGAAAAACTGTTTTTT. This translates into CASSSQGAREKLFF.

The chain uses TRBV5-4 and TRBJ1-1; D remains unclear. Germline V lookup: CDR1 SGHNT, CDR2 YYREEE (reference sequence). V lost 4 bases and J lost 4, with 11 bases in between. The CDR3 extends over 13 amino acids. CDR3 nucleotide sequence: TGTGCCAGCAGCCCTAACATGCTCACTGAAGCTTTCTTT. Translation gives CASSPNMLTEAFF.

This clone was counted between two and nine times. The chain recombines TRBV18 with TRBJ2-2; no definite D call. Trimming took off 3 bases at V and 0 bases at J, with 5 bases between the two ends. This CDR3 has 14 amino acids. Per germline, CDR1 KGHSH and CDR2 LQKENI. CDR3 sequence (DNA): TGTGCCAGCTCACCGATCGCGAACACCGGGGAGCTGTTTTTT. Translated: CASSPIANTGELFF. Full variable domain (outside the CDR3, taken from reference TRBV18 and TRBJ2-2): NAGVMQNPRHLVRRRGQEARLRCSPMKGHSHVYWYRQLPEEGLKFMVYLQKENIIDESGMPKERFSAEFPKEGPSILRIQQVVRGDSAAYFCASSPIANTGELFFGEGSRLTVL.

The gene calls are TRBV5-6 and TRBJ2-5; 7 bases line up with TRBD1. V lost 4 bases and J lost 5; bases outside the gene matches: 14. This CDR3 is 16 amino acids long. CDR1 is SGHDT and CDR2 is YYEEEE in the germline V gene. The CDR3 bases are TGTGCCAGCAGCCCTGCCGTGAGGACAGGCGGGGAGACCCAGTACTTC. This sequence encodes CASSPAVRTGGETQYF.

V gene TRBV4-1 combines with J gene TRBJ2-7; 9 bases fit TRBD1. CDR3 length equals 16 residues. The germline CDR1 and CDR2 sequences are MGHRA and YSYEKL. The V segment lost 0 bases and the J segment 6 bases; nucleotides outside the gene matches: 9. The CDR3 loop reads CASSQEKGQGRGEQYF. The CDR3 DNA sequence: TGCGCCAGCAGCCAAGAAAAGGGACAGGGTAGGGGCGAGCAGTACTTC.

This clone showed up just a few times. The CDR3 sequence: CASSLGPGSGEQYF. The CDR3 DNA reads TGTGCCAGCAGCCTGGGCCCGGGGAGCGGGGAGCAGTACTTC. This chain joins TRBV7-3 and TRBJ2-7; D possibly corresponds to TRBD2 (6 bases). Deletions cut 5 bases from V and 7 bases from J, with 18 bases between. Per the germline V gene, CDR1 is SGHTA and CDR2 is FQGTGA. The CDR3 consists of 14 residues.

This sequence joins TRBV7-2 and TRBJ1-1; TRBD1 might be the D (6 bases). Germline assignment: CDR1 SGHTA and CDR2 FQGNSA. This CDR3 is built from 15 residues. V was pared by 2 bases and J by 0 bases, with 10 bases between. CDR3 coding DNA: TGTGCCAGCAGCTTATGGGGGACACTGAACACTGAAGCTTTCTTT. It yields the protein CASSLWGTLNTEAFF. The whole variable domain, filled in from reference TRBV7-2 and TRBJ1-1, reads GAGVSQSPSNKVTEKGKDVELRCDPISGHTALYWYRQSLGQGLEFLIYFQGNSAPDKSGLPSDRFSAERTGGSVSTLTIQRTQQEDSAVYLCASSLWGTLNTEAFFGQGTRLTVV.

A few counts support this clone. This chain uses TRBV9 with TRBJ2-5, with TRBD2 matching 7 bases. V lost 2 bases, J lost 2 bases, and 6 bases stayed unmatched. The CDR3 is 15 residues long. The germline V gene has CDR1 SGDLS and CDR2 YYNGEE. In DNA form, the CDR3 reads TGTGCCAGCAGCGTTTTCGGGGGGATACAAGAGACCCAGTACTTC. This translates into CASSVFGGIQETQYF.

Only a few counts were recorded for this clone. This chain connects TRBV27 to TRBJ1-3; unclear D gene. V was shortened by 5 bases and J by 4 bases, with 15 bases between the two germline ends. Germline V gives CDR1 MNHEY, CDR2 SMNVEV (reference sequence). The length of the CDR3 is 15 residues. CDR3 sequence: CASSPSGVAGNTIYF. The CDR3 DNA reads TGTGCCAGCAGTCCCAGCGGGGTGGCAGGAAACACCATATATTTT.

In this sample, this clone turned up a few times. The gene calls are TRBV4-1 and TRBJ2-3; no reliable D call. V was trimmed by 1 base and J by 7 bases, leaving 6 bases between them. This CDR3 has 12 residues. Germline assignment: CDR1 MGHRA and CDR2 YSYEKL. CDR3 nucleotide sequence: TGCGCCAGCAGCCAAGCGGAGAATACGCAGTATTTT. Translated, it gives CASSQAENTQYF.

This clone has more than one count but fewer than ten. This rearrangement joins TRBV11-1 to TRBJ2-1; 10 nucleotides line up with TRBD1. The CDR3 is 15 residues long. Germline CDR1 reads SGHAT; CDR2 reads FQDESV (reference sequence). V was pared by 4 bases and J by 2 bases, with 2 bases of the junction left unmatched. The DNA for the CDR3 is TGTGCCAGCAGCTCGGACAGGGGGACCTACAATGAGCAGTTCTTC. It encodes CASSSDRGTYNEQFF.

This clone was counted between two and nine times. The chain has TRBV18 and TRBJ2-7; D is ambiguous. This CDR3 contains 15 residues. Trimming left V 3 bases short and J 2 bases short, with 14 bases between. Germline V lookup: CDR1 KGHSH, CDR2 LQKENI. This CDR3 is CASSPLPGGPYEQYF. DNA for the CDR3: TGTGCCAGCTCACCTCTCCCGGGTGGGCCCTACGAGCAGTACTTC.

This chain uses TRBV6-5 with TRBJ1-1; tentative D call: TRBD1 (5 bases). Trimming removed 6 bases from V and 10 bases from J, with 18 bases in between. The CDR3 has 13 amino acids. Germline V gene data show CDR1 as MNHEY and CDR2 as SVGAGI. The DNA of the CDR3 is TGTGCCAGCAGCTTTACGACCCCGGGACTAGCTTTCTTT. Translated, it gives CASSFTTPGLAFF.